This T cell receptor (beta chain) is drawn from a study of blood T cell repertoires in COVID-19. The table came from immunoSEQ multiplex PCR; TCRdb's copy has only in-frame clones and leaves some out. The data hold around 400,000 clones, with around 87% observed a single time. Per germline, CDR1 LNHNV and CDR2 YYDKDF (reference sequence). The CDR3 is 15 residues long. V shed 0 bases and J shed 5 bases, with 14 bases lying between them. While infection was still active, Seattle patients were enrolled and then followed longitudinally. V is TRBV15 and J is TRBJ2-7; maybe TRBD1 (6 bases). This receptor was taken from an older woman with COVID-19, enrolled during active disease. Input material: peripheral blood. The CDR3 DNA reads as TGTGCCACCAGCAGAGACAAGGACAGTTTTGACGAGCAGTACTTC. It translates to CATSRDKDSFDEQYF. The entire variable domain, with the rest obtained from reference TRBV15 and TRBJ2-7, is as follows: DAMVIQNPRYQVTQFGKPVTLSCSQTLNHNVMYWYQQKSSQAPKLLFHYYDKDFNNEADTPDNFQSRRPNTSFCFLDIRSPGLGDTAMYLCATSRDKDSFDEQYFGPGTRLTVT.